Presented here are 14 T cell receptor beta chains from one specimen sequenced in a study of regulatory T cells in long-lasting Graves disease. Sequencing libraries for TCR beta were prepared with iRepertoire HTBI primers and Arm-PCR of CDR3 regions. One entry per CDR3 protein results from TCRdb running MiXCR on the multiplex PCR reads. The table has 350,000 to 400,000 distinct CDR3 sequences, 15% to 20% seen once. Specified time point: newly diagnosed GD, antithyroid drugs for less than 3 months. The TCR library used RNA extracted from PBMCs. These same data were also listed under a study on T cells in Graves' hyperthyroidism and ophthalmopathy.

This specimen was peripheral blood mononuclear cells (PBMCs), taken at new diagnosis, from a patient treated with antithyroid drugs. These receptors all stem from a woman aged 18 to 35 with Graves disease.

This clonotype occurred many times. J is TRBJ2-7 and V is TRBV30, with 7 bases lining up with TRBD2. V was pared by 4 bases and J by 3 bases, with 6 bases of the junction left unmatched. The CDR3 is 13 amino acids. CDR1 is GTSNPN and CDR2 is SVGIG in the germline V gene (reference sequence). The CDR3 region has the DNA TGTGCCTGGATGTCGGGAGGCTACTACGAGCAGTACTTC. It specifies CAWMSGGYYEQYF. The complete variable domain, with remaining parts taken from reference TRBV30 and TRBJ2-7, reads SQTIHQWPATLVQPVGSPLSLECTVEGTSNPNLYWYRQAAGRGLQLLFYSVGIGQISSEVPQNLSASRPQDRQFILSSKKLLLSDSGFYLCAWMSGGYYEQYFGPGTRLTVT.

To note about this clonotype: Given a much more abundant clone one base away, this may be a read error. The rearrangement links TRBV6-5 to TRBJ2-5, with TRBD2 as a possible D gene (5 bases). Germline V gives CDR1 MNHEY, CDR2 SVGAGI. This CDR3 is built from 15 residues. V lost 10 bases and J lost 3, with 21 bases in between. This CDR3 is CANNYRLSYKETQYF. The CDR3, as DNA: TGTGCCAACAATTACAGACTATCCTACAAAGAGACCCAGTACTTC.

The chain has TRBV29-1 and TRBJ1-2; D not certain. Germline CDR1 and CDR2: SQVTM and ANQGSEA. The CDR3 spans 12 residues. V lost 7 bases, J lost 12 bases, and 21 bases lay in between. The chain's CDR3 is CSANNPTSGDTF. In DNA form, the CDR3 reads TGCAGCGCAAATAACCCCACATCGGGCGACACCTTC.

The V call is TRBV7-9, the J call TRBJ2-4; TRBD1 matches 9 bases. This CDR3 comprises 15 residues. Germline CDR1 is SEHNR and CDR2 is FQNEAQ (reference sequence). After removal of 3 bases from V and 7 bases from J, the junction contained 7 bases not matched to a gene. DNA for the CDR3: TGTGCCAGCAGCTTTTGGGGACAGGGCATGAACATTCAGTACTTC. It encodes CASSFWGQGMNIQYF.

This clonotype came up many times. J is TRBJ2-6 and V is TRBV6-5; the D gene is possibly TRBD1 (5 bases). CDR3 size: 15 residues. V lost 2 bases, J lost 2 bases, and 7 bases lay in between. CDR1 and CDR2 (germline): MNHEY, SVGAGI. CDR3 amino acids: CASSYRGTGANVLTF. As DNA, the CDR3 is TGTGCCAGCAGTTACAGGGGAACTGGGGCCAACGTCCTGACTTTC.

This clonotype occurred many times. The gene calls are TRBV28 and TRBJ1-5; a possible D gene is TRBD1 (5 bases). The germline V and J ends were trimmed by 5 bases and 1 base, with 12 bases remaining between them. The germline CDR1 and CDR2 sequences are MDHEN and SYDVKM. This CDR3 is built from 15 residues. The CDR3 sequence is CASSTPSGSNQPQHF. The DNA for the CDR3 is TGTGCCAGCAGTACCCCCTCAGGGAGCAATCAGCCCCAGCATTTT.

This clonotype turned up a few times. The V and J genes are TRBV4-1 and TRBJ2-7; D gene uncertain. Germline loops: CDR1 MGHRA, CDR2 YSYEKL. This CDR3 contains 14 residues. V shed 4 bases and J shed 2 bases, with 12 bases lying between them. For the CDR3, the DNA is TGCGCCAGCAGCCCGGTTGCCGGCCCCTACGAGCAGTACTTC. It encodes CASSPVAGPYEQYF.

To note about this clonotype: A far larger clone lies a single base away; this is likely a read error. The chain has TRBV2 and TRBJ2-7, with D tentatively TRBD1 (5 bases). Germline V gives CDR1 SNHLY, CDR2 FYNNEI. The CDR3 extends over 16 amino acids. With 5 bases removed from V and 3 bases from J, the gap between germline ends came to 20 bases. CDR3 bases: TGTGCCAGCAGTCCCCGACGGAACAGGATTGACTACGAGCAGTACTTC. Encoded protein: CASSPRRNRIDYEQYF.

This clonotype has ten or more counts. The chain joins TRBV28 to TRBJ2-5; tentative D call: TRBD1 (9 bases). Per the germline V gene, CDR1 is MDHEN and CDR2 is SYDVKM. V was shortened by 7 bases and J by 6 bases, with 30 bases between the two germline ends. The CDR3 extends over 18 amino acids. The CDR3 protein is CASIGRAYRGREVKTQYF. CDR3 nucleotide sequence: TGTGCCAGCATTGGGAGGGCGTACAGGGGGCGGGAGGTAAAGACCCAGTACTTC.

The V call is TRBV6-2 or TRBV6-3, the J call TRBJ2-5, with 10 bases aligning to TRBD2. Per germline, CDR1 MNHEY and CDR2 SVGEGT. This CDR3 region has 15 residues. Trimming removed 2 bases from V and 5 bases from J; junction bases left unmatched: 5. The CDR3 DNA reads as TGTGCCAGCAGTTACCTCCAGACTAGCGGGGAGACCCAGTACTTC. This translates into CASSYLQTSGETQYF.

The genes are TRBV10-3 and TRBJ2-5; TRBD2 might be the D (6 bases). Germline assignment: CDR1 ENHRY and CDR2 SYGVKD. CDR3 length equals 15 residues. Trimming pared 4 bases from V and 7 bases from J, leaving 19 bases between. CDR3 protein: CAISVGSGSGGTQYF. CDR3 nucleotides: TGTGCCATCAGTGTGGGGTCGGGATCCGGGGGGACCCAGTACTTC.

In its sample, this clonotype was seen many times. This chain connects TRBV20-1 to TRBJ2-5, with D perhaps matching TRBD1 (5 bases). In germline, CDR1 is DFQATT, CDR2 SNEGSKA (reference sequence). This CDR3 region has 13 residues. V dropped 6 bases and J dropped 1 base, with 12 bases sitting between them. CDR3 nucleotides: TGCAGTGCGGATAGGGGTCTCCAAGAGACCCAGTACTTC. Protein: CSADRGLQETQYF.

In its sample, this clonotype was seen many times. V and J are TRBV28 and TRBJ2-1; no definite D call. V was pared by 6 bases and J by 5 bases, with 23 bases between. This CDR3 is 17 amino acids long. Germline loops: CDR1 MDHEN, CDR2 SYDVKM. The CDR3 sequence: CASRSLPLIRLNNEQFF. The CDR3 DNA reads TGTGCCAGCAGATCCCTTCCCTTGATCCGGCTAAACAATGAGCAGTTCTTC.

This rearrangement joins TRBV19 to TRBJ1-5; D is unclear. The CDR3 runs 16 residues. CDR1 is LNHDA and CDR2 is SQIVND in the germline V gene (reference sequence). The V end lost 6 bases, the J end lost 5 bases, and 20 bases lay between the germline ends. CDR3 bases: TGTGCCAGTAGGAAAACCCCCCGGATCGGGGATCAGCCCCAGCATTTT. It encodes CASRKTPRIGDQPQHF.